This entry lists 24 T cell receptor beta chains sequenced from one sample in a study of naive and memory T cell subsets. Two oligonucleotides, mixed equimolar, formed the beta constant-region primer covering TRBC1 and TRBC2. Ligated cDNA was amplified by four rounds of PCR with nested alpha and beta constant-region primers and SP2. TCRdb re-analysed the UMI-ligation and nested PCR reads in MiXCR, keeping a single row per CDR3 protein. Found here are about 160,000 distinct CDR3 sequences, 20% to 25% of them singletons; the top ten hold approximately 0.1%. No antigen has been assigned to these receptors. Study results and limitations: Naive repertoires, especially CD8, held a few larger clonotypes, possibly memory cells re-expressing CD45RA.

What was sequenced was naive CD4+ T cells from blood. All receptors come from a human donor in good health.

This rearrangement joins TRBV27 to TRBJ2-3, with D perhaps matching TRBD1 (5 bases). Per germline, CDR1 MNHEY and CDR2 SMNVEV (reference sequence). Trimming stripped 8 bases from V and 2 bases from J, with 14 bases between. The CDR3 is 14 amino acids. CDR3 amino acids: CASHGHTITDTQYF. In nucleotides, the CDR3 is TGTGCCAGCCACGGACACACGATCACAGATACGCAGTATTTT.

The rearrangement links TRBV7-2 to TRBJ1-6; perhaps TRBD1 as D (5 bases). V lost 3 bases and J 4 bases, leaving 13 bases between the germline ends. Germline loops: CDR1 SGHTA, CDR2 FQGNSA. The CDR3 length is 16 residues. The CDR3 sequence is CASSFTPGLYNSPLHF. The DNA of the CDR3 is TGTGCCAGCAGCTTTACACCGGGACTTTATAATTCACCCCTCCACTTT.

The gene calls are TRBV6-2 or TRBV6-3 and TRBJ2-5, with unresolved D. Trimming removed 7 bases from V and 3 bases from J, with 15 bases in between. The CDR3 is 14 residues long. Germline V gene sequence: CDR1 MNHEY, CDR2 SVGEGT. The CDR3 region has the DNA TGTGCCAGCATGGGGAAGGGTTTGGAAGAGACCCAGTACTTC. Protein: CASMGKGLEETQYF.

The chain carries TRBV28 and TRBJ2-7; D is unresolved. The CDR3 covers 13 residues. V lost 6 bases to trimming and J lost 2 bases, with 11 bases between them. Germline V CDR1 and CDR2: MDHEN, SYDVKM. The CDR3 loop reads CASRISRTYEQYF. As DNA, the CDR3 is TGTGCCAGCAGGATAAGTCGGACCTACGAGCAGTACTTC.

The rearrangement links TRBV28 to TRBJ2-2; D not resolved. CDR1 and CDR2 from the germline V gene are MDHEN and SYDVKM. The CDR3 is made up of 13 amino acids. V lost 2 bases to trimming and J lost 7 bases, with 8 bases between them. As DNA, the CDR3 is TGTGCCAGCAGTTTACCCGGAATCGGGGAGCTGTTTTTT. This gives the protein CASSLPGIGELFF.

This clonotype was counted between two and nine times. The chain couples TRBV20-1 to TRBJ2-1; D call uncertain. The germline CDR1 and CDR2 sequences are DFQATT and SNEGSKA (reference sequence). The CDR3 has 13 residues. Trimming removed 3 bases from V and 3 bases from J, with 9 bases in between. CDR3 loop: CSASLVVYNEQFF. The CDR3 DNA is TGCAGTGCTAGTCTGGTAGTCTACAATGAGCAGTTCTTC.

The chain carries TRBV9 and TRBJ2-7; possible D gene TRBD2, 5 bases. CDR1 and CDR2 (germline): SGDLS, YYNGEE. V lost 0 bases and J lost 3, with 13 bases in between. The CDR3 loop spans 15 amino acids. CDR3 DNA: TGTGCCAGCAGCGTAGATCCCGGAGACTACTACGAGCAGTACTTC. This gives the protein CASSVDPGDYYEQYF.

This chain links TRBV28 with TRBJ2-7; 8 bases map to TRBD2. The CDR3 is 14 residues long. Losses at the gene ends were 6 bases for V and 6 bases for J; bases not matched to a gene: 10. Germline CDR1 reads MDHEN; CDR2 reads SYDVKM. In nucleotides, the CDR3 is TGTGCCAGCAGACCTAAGGGACTAGGTACCGAGCAGTACTTC. As protein: CASRPKGLGTEQYF.

The chain links TRBV5-1 to TRBJ2-3, with 12 bases aligning to TRBD2. Unmatched junction bases numbered 5, after V lost 2 bases and J lost 4 bases. This CDR3 has 16 amino acids. CDR1 SGHRS and CDR2 YFSETQ come from the germline V gene. CDR3 sequence (DNA): TGCGCCAGCAGCTTCGCACTAGCGGGAGGCCCAGATACGCAGTATTTT. Translated, it gives CASSFALAGGPDTQYF.

The chain is built from TRBV20-1 and TRBJ2-7; no reliable D call. This CDR3 has 12 amino acids. Germline values: CDR1 DFQATT, CDR2 SNEGSKA (reference sequence). V was pared by 4 bases and J by 1 base, with 8 bases between. In DNA form, the CDR3 reads TGCAGTGCTACCAGGCCTTCCTACGAGCAGTACTTC. Amino acids: CSATRPSYEQYF.

V and J are TRBV7-8 and TRBJ2-1; 13 bases agree with TRBD2. The CDR3 loop spans 17 amino acids. Germline V gives CDR1 SGHVS, CDR2 FQNEAQ. Trimming cost V 5 bases and J 6 bases; bases outside gene matches: 10. The CDR3 loop reads CASSITSGRALVNEQFF. The CDR3 DNA sequence: TGTGCCAGCAGCATCACTAGCGGGAGGGCCCTCGTCAATGAGCAGTTCTTC.

CDR3 nucleotide sequence: TGTGCCAGTAGCCTACTAGCGGGAGGAACCTACGAGCAGTACTTC. Amino acid sequence: CASSLLAGGTYEQYF. The chain joins TRBV19 to TRBJ2-7; TRBD2 aligns across 12 bases. The CDR3 extends over 15 amino acids. V trimming: 6 bases; J trimming: 2 bases; junction bases outside the gene matches: 5. Germline V gives CDR1 LNHDA, CDR2 SQIVND (reference sequence). Full variable domain (remainder filled in from reference TRBV19 and TRBJ2-7): DGGITQSPKYLFRKEGQNVTLSCEQNLNHDAMYWYRQDPGQGLRLIYYSQIVNDFQKGDIAEGYSVSREKKESFPLTVTSAQKNPTAFYLCASSLLAGGTYEQYFGPGTRLTVT.

In its sample, this clonotype was seen a few times. The chain carries TRBV6-1 and TRBJ2-2, with no clear D. CDR3 length: 14 residues. Germline CDR1 MNHNS, CDR2 SASEGT. The germline V and J ends were trimmed by 4 bases and 0 bases, with 6 bases remaining between them. For the CDR3, the DNA is TGTGCCAGCAGTGCCGATCCGAACACCGGGGAGCTGTTTTTT. Translating it yields CASSADPNTGELFF.

The chain recombines TRBV2 with TRBJ2-3; TRBD2 matches 7 bases. With V trimmed by 5 bases and J by 1 base, 6 bases remained unmatched. Germline loops: CDR1 SNHLY, CDR2 FYNNEI. This CDR3 comprises 15 residues. This chain's CDR3 is CASSYERDRTDTQYF. In DNA, the CDR3 is TGTGCCAGCAGTTATGAGCGGGACCGCACAGATACGCAGTATTTT.

This clonotype was recorded at least ten times. The chain employs TRBV7-2 and TRBJ2-7, with 7 bases matching TRBD1. This CDR3 has 14 residues. Trimming at V came to 6 bases and at J to 6 bases, leaving 11 bases not matched to a gene. Germline-derived CDR1 and CDR2 are SGHTA and FQGNSA. The chain's CDR3 is CASRRQGLFGEQYF. The CDR3 region has the DNA TGTGCCAGCAGGAGACAGGGCCTTTTTGGCGAGCAGTACTTC. The complete variable domain, with remaining parts taken from reference TRBV7-2 and TRBJ2-7, reads GAGVSQSPSNKVTEKGKDVELRCDPISGHTALYWYRQSLGQGLEFLIYFQGNSAPDKSGLPSDRFSAERTGGSVSTLTIQRTQQEDSAVYLCASRRQGLFGEQYFGPGTRLTVT.

The CDR3, as DNA: TGTGCCAGCAGCGCGGGACTAGCGGCGAAATACGAGCAGTACTTC. Its translation: CASSAGLAAKYEQYF. The V gene is TRBV9, the J gene TRBJ2-7; 11 bases match TRBD2. The CDR3 runs to 15 residues. The V gene's germline CDR1 is SGDLS and CDR2 YYNGEE. The junction had 6 bases not matched to a gene; V was cut back by 3 bases and J by 4 bases.

This clonotype turned up a few times. The rearrangement joins TRBV6-2 or TRBV6-3 to TRBJ2-7, with D perhaps TRBD1 or TRBD2 (5 bases each). The germline V and J ends were trimmed by 2 bases and 4 bases, with 18 bases remaining between them. Germline V gene data show CDR1 as MNHEY and CDR2 as SVGEGT. The CDR3 runs 16 residues. The CDR3 region has the DNA TGTGCCAGCAGTTACGGGCGAATTACTAGGGGATACGAGCAGTACTTC. It codes for CASSYGRITRGYEQYF.

This clonotype was found a few times. The gene calls are TRBV11-2 and TRBJ2-3; TRBD1 or TRBD2 may be the D gene (5 bases each). CDR3 length: 13 residues. Germline V gives CDR1 SGHAT, CDR2 FQNNGV. The V gene lost 5 bases and the J gene lost 8 bases, with 14 bases spanning the gap. CDR3 residues: CASSPAPGGTQYF. CDR3 DNA sequence: TGTGCCAGCAGCCCCGCTCCTGGGGGTACGCAGTATTTT.

Many counts were recorded for this clonotype. The J gene is TRBJ2-2, the V gene TRBV7-9, with D tentatively TRBD2 (6 bases). The V gene's germline CDR1 is SEHNR and CDR2 FQNEAQ (reference sequence). CDR3 size: 15 residues. Trimming took off 6 bases at V and 4 bases at J, with 15 bases between the two ends. This chain's CDR3 is CASRLWEASTGELFF. The CDR3 DNA is TGTGCCAGCAGGCTTTGGGAGGCAAGCACCGGGGAGCTGTTTTTT.

CDR3 in amino acids: CASSQVLLASYEQYF. The CDR3 nucleotides are TGCGCCAGCAGCCAAGTTCTTCTAGCTTCGTACGAGCAGTACTTC. The chain combines TRBV4-1 with TRBJ2-7; TRBD2 might be the D (5 bases). Trimming left V 1 base short and J 4 bases short, with 14 bases between. Germline V gene sequence: CDR1 MGHRA, CDR2 YSYEKL. CDR3 length: 15 amino acids.

The V and J genes are TRBV28 and TRBJ1-2, with unresolved D. CDR3 length equals 13 residues. Germline-derived CDR1 and CDR2 are MDHEN and SYDVKM. Trimming stripped 7 bases from V and 0 bases from J, with 9 bases between. The CDR3 DNA follows: TGTGCCAGCACGCCAGACGCTAACTATGGCTACACCTTC. It codes for CASTPDANYGYTF.

This clonotype was counted a few times. The genes are TRBV6-5 and TRBJ1-1, with unresolved D. V was pared by 0 bases and J by 3 bases, with 23 bases between. This CDR3 spans 19 amino acids. From germline, CDR1 is MNHEY and CDR2 SVGAGI. CDR3 sequence (DNA): TGTGCCAGCAGTTACTCCCCGGCCAGACATCCAGGAGGGTACACTGAAGCTTTCTTT. Amino acid sequence: CASSYSPARHPGGYTEAFF.

This clonotype came up a few times. The chain recombines TRBV20-1 with TRBJ2-7; the D gene is possibly TRBD2 (6 bases). Germline CDR1 and CDR2: DFQATT and SNEGSKA (reference sequence). This CDR3 contains 14 residues. V was pared by 1 base and J by 0 bases, with 10 bases between. The CDR3 reads CSARVGLNSYEQYF. The CDR3 coding sequence is TGCAGTGCTAGAGTGGGACTGAACTCCTACGAGCAGTACTTC.

The chain recombines TRBV5-1 with TRBJ2-1; D not resolved. The V gene lost 0 bases and the J gene lost 0 bases, with 7 bases spanning the gap. The CDR3 length is 15 residues. Germline-derived CDR1 and CDR2 are SGHRS and YFSETQ. The CDR3 DNA reads as TGCGCCAGCAGCTTGGCTAGTAGCTCCTACAATGAGCAGTTCTTC. It specifies CASSLASSSYNEQFF.